Presented here are 26 T cell receptor beta chains from one specimen sequenced in a study of OX40 agonist ivuxolimab in advanced cancers. The method was immunoSEQ multiplex PCR; TCRdb's version includes in-frame clones alone and lacks a portion of them. This repertoire shows roughly 120,000 clones, around 90% found once; its top ten account for 0.7% to 0.85%. The sample was CD4+ or CD8+ T cells sorted from blood, taken in a trial of the OX40 agonist ivuxolimab. These receptors all come from an adult with an advanced solid tumor such as melanoma, head and neck, liver or kidney cancer.

The chain is built from TRBV5-4 and TRBJ2-5; D is ambiguous. V was pared by 0 bases and J by 2 bases, with 5 bases between. The CDR3 totals 13 residues. Germline CDR1 is SGHNT and CDR2 is YYREEE (reference sequence). For the CDR3, the DNA is TGTGCCAGCAGCTTGGGGTTACAAGAGACCCAGTACTTC. Protein sequence: CASSLGLQETQYF.

The chain uses TRBV27 and TRBJ1-2; 8 nucleotides line up with TRBD1. Looked up from germline, CDR1 is MNHEY and CDR2 is SMNVEV (reference sequence). The CDR3 has 14 residues. V shed 5 bases and J 6 bases; nucleotides not matched to a gene: 8. DNA of the CDR3: TGTGCCAGCAGTCCCACCGGGACAGGCCATGGCTACACCTTC. Residues: CASSPTGTGHGYTF.

This chain connects TRBV11-2 to TRBJ1-1; D is ambiguous. The CDR3 spans 15 residues. V lost 1 base and J lost 1, with 10 bases in between. Germline CDR1 SGHAT, CDR2 FQNNGV. The CDR3 reads CASSLGFYGNTEAFF. CDR3 DNA sequence: TGTGCCAGCAGCTTAGGGTTCTACGGGAACACTGAAGCTTTCTTT.

The chain combines TRBV11-3 with TRBJ2-1; 7 nucleotides agree with TRBD2. The trim removed 4 bases at V and 4 bases at J, leaving 1 base unmatched. The germline V gene has CDR1 SGHNT and CDR2 YENEEA. The CDR3 length is 13 residues. In nucleotides, the CDR3 is TGTGCCAGCAGCTGGGAGGGTTACAATGAGCAGTTCTTC. Translation: CASSWEGYNEQFF.

The chain recombines TRBV18 with TRBJ1-1; D may be TRBD1 (6 bases). This CDR3 is 16 amino acids long. CDR1 is KGHSH, CDR2 LQKENI, per germline. V lost 2 bases and J 5 bases, leaving 18 bases between the germline ends. The CDR3: CASSPMTQGRFTEAFF. The CDR3 bases are TGTGCCAGCTCACCAATGACCCAGGGGCGCTTTACTGAAGCTTTCTTT.

The rearrangement joins TRBV27 to TRBJ2-5; D may be TRBD1 (5 bases). Germline CDR1 and CDR2: MNHEY and SMNVEV (reference sequence). The CDR3 covers 15 residues. V lost 5 bases to trimming and J lost 5 bases, with 18 bases between them. CDR3 coding DNA: TGTGCCAGCAGTACCACAGGTTCCAAGGCGGAGACCCAGTACTTC. Protein: CASSTTGSKAETQYF.

The chain carries TRBV14 and TRBJ1-1; possible D gene TRBD1, 6 bases. Trimming shortened V by 1 base and J by 4 bases, and 13 bases separated the two germline ends. Germline CDR1 reads SGHDN; CDR2 reads FVKESK. There are 15 residues in the CDR3. This CDR3 reads CASSQVGGGGTEAFF. DNA for the CDR3: TGTGCCAGCAGCCAAGTCGGCGGGGGCGGCACTGAAGCTTTCTTT.

For the CDR3, the DNA is TGTGCCAGCAGCTCAGAGGGAAACACTGAAGCTTTCTTT. Residues: CASSSEGNTEAFF. The chain combines TRBV7-9 with TRBJ1-1; no clear D gene. The ends were cut back, 4 bases at V and 2 bases at J, with 8 bases in the middle. The CDR3 is 13 amino acids. Germline assignment: CDR1 SEHNR and CDR2 FQNEAQ (reference sequence).

The chain recombines TRBV6-5 with TRBJ2-1; D may be TRBD1 (5 bases). Germline CDR1 MNHEY, CDR2 SVGAGI. V lost 6 bases and J 3 bases, leaving 12 bases between the germline ends. This CDR3 comprises 14 residues. The CDR3 sequence is CASRRTGNYNEQFF. CDR3 sequence (DNA): TGTGCCAGCAGACGAACAGGCAACTACAATGAGCAGTTCTTC.

The J gene is TRBJ2-5, the V gene TRBV11-2; D may be TRBD2 (6 bases). This CDR3 is built from 14 residues. CDR1 is SGHAT and CDR2 is FQNNGV in the germline V gene. Trimming stripped 4 bases from V and 2 bases from J, with 11 bases between. The CDR3 nucleotides read TGTGCCAGCAGCTCCCGGGGGATTCAAGAGACCCAGTACTTC. It specifies CASSSRGIQETQYF. The full variable domain, completed using reference TRBV11-2 and TRBJ2-5, is EAGVAQSPRYKIIEKRQSVAFWCNPISGHATLYWYQQILGQGPKLLIQFQNNGVVDDSQLPKDRFSAERLKGVDSTLKIQPAKLEDSAVYLCASSSRGIQETQYFGPGTRLLVL.

The rearrangement joins TRBV28 to TRBJ1-4; the D is unclear. Germline assignment: CDR1 MDHEN and CDR2 SYDVKM. V was cut by 5 bases and J by 7 bases, with 17 bases left in between. The CDR3 has 15 residues. CDR3 loop: CASSLAQSGGEKLFF. The CDR3 DNA is TGTGCCAGCAGTCTGGCCCAGAGTGGTGGTGAAAAACTGTTTTTT.

The chain combines TRBV6-1 with TRBJ2-7; a possible D gene is TRBD2 (6 bases). From germline, CDR1 is MNHNS and CDR2 SASEGT. The CDR3 totals 17 residues. Trimming cost V 0 bases and J 3 bases, with 18 bases left between them. The CDR3 DNA reads as TGTGCCAGCAGTGAAGCGGGGGGTAAAGGATGGGTCTACGAGCAGTACTTC. Amino acids: CASSEAGGKGWVYEQYF.

This chain joins TRBV14 and TRBJ1-2, with D hard to call. V lost 0 bases and J 0 bases, leaving 11 bases between the germline ends. The CDR3 contains 16 residues. Germline V gene data show CDR1 as SGHDN and CDR2 as FVKESK. The CDR3 nucleotides are TGTGCCAGCAGCCAAGACAGAGGCGTAGCTAACTATGGCTACACCTTC. This translates into CASSQDRGVANYGYTF.

V gene TRBV2 combines with J gene TRBJ1-6; D remains unclear. The V and J ends lost 8 bases and 4 bases respectively, with 12 bases between them. There are 14 residues in the CDR3. CDR1 SNHLY and CDR2 FYNNEI come from the germline V gene. CDR3 amino acids: CASGINSYNSPLHF. The CDR3 region has the DNA TGTGCCAGCGGGATCAACTCGTATAATTCACCCCTCCACTTT.

The J gene is TRBJ2-5, the V gene TRBV5-5; possibly TRBD1 for D (5 bases). With 2 bases removed from V and 7 bases from J, the gap between germline ends came to 18 bases. Germline loops: CDR1 SGHKS, CDR2 YYEKEE (reference sequence). The length of the CDR3 is 15 residues. The DNA for the CDR3 is TGTGCCAGCAGCTTAGAAGAGGTGAAAAGGGGGACCCAGTACTTC. Amino acid sequence: CASSLEEVKRGTQYF.

The chain joins TRBV6-1 to TRBJ2-1; 11 nucleotides line up with TRBD2. The germline gives CDR1 MNHNS, CDR2 SASEGT. Losses at the gene ends were 11 bases for V and 4 bases for J; bases not matched to a gene: 4. There are 13 residues in the CDR3. The CDR3 is CAGGLAEYNEQFF. CDR3 coding DNA: TGTGCCGGGGGACTAGCGGAATACAATGAGCAGTTCTTC.

This sequence joins TRBV7-9 and TRBJ2-7; TRBD1 matches at 8 bases. J was trimmed by 0 bases and V by 5 bases; bases with no gene match: 15. This CDR3 is 18 amino acids long. Germline V gene lookup returns CDR1 SEHNR and CDR2 FQNEAQ (reference sequence). CDR3 loop: CASSPASQWTGSSYEQYF. The CDR3 nucleotides are TGTGCCAGCAGCCCAGCATCTCAGTGGACAGGGAGCTCCTACGAGCAGTACTTC.

This chain connects TRBV5-4 to TRBJ2-3, with D possibly matching TRBD1 (6 bases). The CDR3 loop spans 16 amino acids. V lost 2 bases to trimming and J lost 2 bases, with 15 bases between them. The germline gives CDR1 SGHNT, CDR2 YYREEE (reference sequence). The CDR3 loop is CASSLFSGTLTDTQYF. For the CDR3, the DNA is TGTGCCAGCAGCTTATTCTCCGGGACACTCACAGATACGCAGTATTTT.

The rearrangement links TRBV7-2 to TRBJ1-5; the D is unclear. The germline V and J ends were trimmed by 1 base and 4 bases, with 11 bases remaining between them. This CDR3 is built from 15 residues. CDR1 is SGHTA, CDR2 FQGNSA, per germline. The DNA of the CDR3 is TGTGCCAGCAGCTTAGATGGGCCACGGAATCAGCCCCAGCATTTT. This encodes CASSLDGPRNQPQHF.

V gene TRBV5-1 combines with J gene TRBJ2-3, with D possibly being TRBD1 (7 bases). The CDR3 length is 16 residues. The germline V and J ends were trimmed by 0 bases and 0 bases, with 11 bases remaining between them. Germline V lookup: CDR1 SGHRS, CDR2 YFSETQ. CDR3 coding DNA: TGCGCCAGCAGCTTGGTGGAGGGGGCTAGCACAGATACGCAGTATTTT. Translating it yields CASSLVEGASTDTQYF.

The chain links TRBV2 to TRBJ1-5; 8 bases line up with TRBD1. The V gene's germline CDR1 is SNHLY and CDR2 FYNNEI. Germline trimming cut 8 bases from V and 5 bases from J; bases unmatched to any gene: 5. This CDR3 comprises 13 residues. The CDR3 loop reads CASCKDRDQPQHF. The CDR3 DNA is TGTGCCAGCTGTAAGGACAGGGATCAGCCCCAGCATTTT.

This chain links TRBV18 with TRBJ2-1; 8 bases map to TRBD1. The J segment lost 10 bases and the V segment lost 2 bases, leaving 10 bases of the junction unmatched. This CDR3 has 15 amino acids. Germline V gene data show CDR1 as KGHSH and CDR2 as LQKENI. CDR3 residues: CASSPSEQGVSEQFF. CDR3 nucleotide sequence: TGTGCCAGCTCACCATCGGAACAGGGGGTCTCCGAGCAGTTCTTC.

The chain joins TRBV7-3 to TRBJ2-2; D remains ambiguous. The CDR3 length is 12 residues. From germline, CDR1 is SGHTA and CDR2 FQGTGA. V shed 5 bases and J shed 2 bases, with 3 bases lying between them. The CDR3 DNA follows: TGTGCCAGCAGCCACAACACCGGGGAGCTGTTTTTT. As protein: CASSHNTGELFF.

The rearrangement joins TRBV2 to TRBJ1-5; TRBD1 might be the D (6 bases). The CDR3 extends over 17 amino acids. V lost 3 bases, J lost 6 bases, and 21 bases lay in between. The germline gives CDR1 SNHLY, CDR2 FYNNEI. CDR3 sequence: CASSDRGGVPLGQPQHF. CDR3 coding DNA: TGTGCCAGCAGTGATAGGGGGGGCGTCCCGTTGGGTCAGCCCCAGCATTTT.

The chain carries TRBV9 and TRBJ2-3; TRBD2 aligns across 9 bases. J lost 3 bases, V lost 5 bases, and 10 bases had no gene match. There are 16 residues in the CDR3. From germline, CDR1 is SGDLS and CDR2 YYNGEE. The CDR3 DNA sequence: TGTGCCAGCAGGGGTAGTGCGGGAGGGCCGACAGATACGCAGTATTTT. It specifies CASRGSAGGPTDTQYF.

The rearrangement joins TRBV19 to TRBJ1-5; unclear D gene. Trimming removed 10 bases at V and 4 bases at J, with 17 bases between. Germline values: CDR1 LNHDA, CDR2 SQIVND (reference sequence). CDR3 length equals 14 residues. The DNA for the CDR3 is TGTGCCAACCCACCGGCCACAGTAAATCAGCCCCAGCATTTT. As protein: CANPPATVNQPQHF.